This is a list of T cell receptor beta chains from one sample in a study of beta chain features in type 1 diabetes. Clones were sequenced by immunoSEQ multiplex PCR, and TCRdb holds only the in-frame ones, with some missing. The table records 200,000 to 300,000 clones, roughly a tenth of them present only once. Sequencing was done on a sample of naive CD4+ T cells from blood. All receptors come from a man younger than 45 with type 1 diabetes. Both conserved end residues are part of each CDR3. D genes are given only for firm matches. Clone size is stated in some rows and not others, as once, few, many or a class when expanded.

D	length	V	J	size	DNA	CDR3
-	12	TRBV6-6	TRBJ2-7	few	TGTGCCAGCAGTGTGGACAGCTACGAGCAGTACTTC	CASSVDSYEQYF
-	15	TRBV11-2	TRBJ2-2	-	TGTGCCAGCAGCTTAGGGCAGGGGTCCTCCGGGGAGCTGTTTTTT	CASSLGQGSSGELFF
-	11	TRBV29-1	TRBJ2-3	few	TGCAGCGTTGAAGCGTCAGATACGCAGTATTTT	CSVEASDTQYF
TRBD1	17	TRBV28	TRBJ1-2	few	TGTGCCAGCAGTTGGGATACCGGGACAGGGGGCAGGGGAGGCTACACCTTC	CASSWDTGTGGRGGYTF
-	15	TRBV19	TRBJ2-5	-	TGTGCCAGTAGTATCGGCGGGTTCCTGCAAGAGACCCAGTACTTC	CASSIGGFLQETQYF
-	16	TRBV15	TRBJ2-3	-	TGTGCCACCAGCAGAGAAGGCGGGGTCTCCACAGATACGCAGTATTTT	CATSREGGVSTDTQYF
TRBD1	16	TRBV5-1	TRBJ2-1	-	TGCGCCAGCAGCTCTCTCCTGGGGACAGGGGACAATGAGCAGTTCTTC	CASSSLLGTGDNEQFF
TRBD2	15	TRBV15	TRBJ2-4	-	TGTGCCACCAGCTACGACGGGGGGACCAAAAACATTCAGTACTTC	CATSYDGGTKNIQYF
TRBD1	15	TRBV6-5	TRBJ1-5	few	TGTGCCAGCAGTACCGGGACAGATAGCAATCAGCCCCAGCATTTT	CASSTGTDSNQPQHF
-	15	TRBV30	TRBJ2-3	few	TGTGCCTGGACAGGAGGGGCGTCTAGCACAGATACGCAGTATTTT	CAWTGGASSTDTQYF
-	13	TRBV5-4	TRBJ2-5	few	TGTGCCAGCACCATTCCGGGGGAGGAGACCCAGTACTTC	CASTIPGEETQYF